What follows describes a single T cell receptor (beta chain). This entry belongs to a study of blood T cell repertoires in COVID-19. Study as a whole: Samples of COVID-19 (acute and convalescent) were obtained from the United States, Italy and Spain.

This study enrolled people aged 18 to 89 from around 25 US geographic areas. Donors in Cohort 3 who had recovered were those with two negative PCRs, healthcare professional clearance, or resolution of their symptoms. TCRdb's table, derived via immunoSEQ multiplex PCR, lists solely in-frame clones and lacks some. Among roughly 170,000 clones listed, about 80% were seen once. Germline V CDR1 and CDR2: MDHEN, SYDVKM. This CDR3 is built from 15 residues. V dropped 4 bases and J dropped 4; count of bases not matched to a gene: 4. The V gene is TRBV28, the J gene TRBJ1-1; 12 bases align to TRBD1. The receptor comes from a man between 45 and 60 years old who had recovered from COVID-19. Sequenced: PBMCs or T cells enriched from blood (not recorded which). In DNA form, the CDR3 reads TGTGCCAGCAGTTCGGGACAGGGGGCGCCCACTGAAGCTTTCTTT. Protein sequence: CASSSGQGAPTEAFF.